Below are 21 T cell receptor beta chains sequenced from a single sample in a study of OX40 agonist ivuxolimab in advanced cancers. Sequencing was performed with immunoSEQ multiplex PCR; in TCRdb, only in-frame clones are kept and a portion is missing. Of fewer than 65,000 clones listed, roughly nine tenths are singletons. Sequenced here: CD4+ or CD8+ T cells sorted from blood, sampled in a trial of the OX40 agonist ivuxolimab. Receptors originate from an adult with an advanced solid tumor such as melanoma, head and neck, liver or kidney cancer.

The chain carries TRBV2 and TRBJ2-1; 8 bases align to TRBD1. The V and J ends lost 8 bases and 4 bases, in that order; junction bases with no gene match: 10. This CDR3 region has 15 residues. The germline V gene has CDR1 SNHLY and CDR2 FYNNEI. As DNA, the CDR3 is TGTGCCAGCCTTCAGGGGGCCAGCCTTTACAATGAGCAGTTCTTC. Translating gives CASLQGASLYNEQFF.

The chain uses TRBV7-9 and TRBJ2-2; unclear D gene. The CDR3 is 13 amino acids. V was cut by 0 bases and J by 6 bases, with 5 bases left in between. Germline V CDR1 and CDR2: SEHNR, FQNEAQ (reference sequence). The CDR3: CASSLALAGELFF. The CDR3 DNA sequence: TGTGCCAGCAGCTTAGCTCTGGCCGGGGAGCTGTTTTTT.

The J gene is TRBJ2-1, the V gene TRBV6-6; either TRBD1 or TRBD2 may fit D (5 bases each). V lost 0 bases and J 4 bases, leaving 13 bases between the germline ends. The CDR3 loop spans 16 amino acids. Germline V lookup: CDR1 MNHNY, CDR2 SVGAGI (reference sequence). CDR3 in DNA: TGTGCCAGCAGTTACTCGTGGGGACGCGGTTACAATGAGCAGTTCTTC. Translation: CASSYSWGRGYNEQFF.

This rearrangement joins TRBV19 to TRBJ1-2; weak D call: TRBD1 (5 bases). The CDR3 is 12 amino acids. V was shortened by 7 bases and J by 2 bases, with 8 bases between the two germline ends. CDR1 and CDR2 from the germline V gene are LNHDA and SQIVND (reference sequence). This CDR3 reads CASTDRNYGYTF. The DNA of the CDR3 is TGTGCCAGTACCGACAGAAACTATGGCTACACCTTC.

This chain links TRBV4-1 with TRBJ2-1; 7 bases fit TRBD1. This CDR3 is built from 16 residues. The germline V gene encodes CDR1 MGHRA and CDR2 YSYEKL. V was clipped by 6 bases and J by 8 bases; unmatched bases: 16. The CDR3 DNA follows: TGCGCCAGCAGACCCACAGGGACAGCTGGCAATCATGAGCAGTTCTTC. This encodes CASRPTGTAGNHEQFF.

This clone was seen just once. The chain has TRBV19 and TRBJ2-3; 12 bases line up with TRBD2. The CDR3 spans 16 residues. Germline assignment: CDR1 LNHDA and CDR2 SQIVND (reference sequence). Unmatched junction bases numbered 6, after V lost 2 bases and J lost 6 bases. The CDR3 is CASSILPSGGADTQYF. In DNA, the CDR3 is TGTGCCAGTAGTATACTCCCTAGCGGGGGGGCGGATACGCAGTATTTT.

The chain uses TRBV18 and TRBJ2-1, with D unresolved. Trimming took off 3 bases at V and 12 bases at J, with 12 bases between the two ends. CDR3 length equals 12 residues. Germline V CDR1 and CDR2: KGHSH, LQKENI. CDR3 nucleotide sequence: TGTGCCAGCTCACCTAGCACCGTCGGGCAGTTCTTC. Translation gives CASSPSTVGQFF.

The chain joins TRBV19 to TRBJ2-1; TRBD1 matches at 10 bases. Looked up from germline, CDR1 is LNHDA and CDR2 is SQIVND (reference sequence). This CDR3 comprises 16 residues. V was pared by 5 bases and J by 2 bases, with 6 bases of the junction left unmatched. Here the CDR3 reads CASSPTTGGPYNEQFF. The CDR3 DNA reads TGTGCCAGTAGTCCAACGACAGGGGGCCCCTACAATGAGCAGTTCTTC.

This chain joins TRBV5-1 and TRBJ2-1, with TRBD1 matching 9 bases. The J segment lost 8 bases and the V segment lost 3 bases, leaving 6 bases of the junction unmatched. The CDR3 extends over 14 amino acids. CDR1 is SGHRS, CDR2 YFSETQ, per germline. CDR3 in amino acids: CASSYRDRADEQFF. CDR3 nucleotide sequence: TGCGCCAGCAGCTACCGGGACAGGGCGGATGAGCAGTTCTTC.

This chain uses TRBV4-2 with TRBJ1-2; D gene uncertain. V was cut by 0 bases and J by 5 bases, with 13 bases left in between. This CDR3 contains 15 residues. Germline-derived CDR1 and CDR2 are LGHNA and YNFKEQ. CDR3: CASSQDGEGLYGYTF. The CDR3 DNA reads TGTGCCAGCAGCCAAGATGGGGAGGGATTATATGGCTACACCTTC.

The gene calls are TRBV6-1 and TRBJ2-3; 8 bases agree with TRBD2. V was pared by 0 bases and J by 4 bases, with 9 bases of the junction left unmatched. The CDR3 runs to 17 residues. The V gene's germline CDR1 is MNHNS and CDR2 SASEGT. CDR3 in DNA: TGTGCCAGCAGTGAAGCTGTGGGCGGGGGGCCCGCAGATACGCAGTATTTT. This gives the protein CASSEAVGGGPADTQYF.

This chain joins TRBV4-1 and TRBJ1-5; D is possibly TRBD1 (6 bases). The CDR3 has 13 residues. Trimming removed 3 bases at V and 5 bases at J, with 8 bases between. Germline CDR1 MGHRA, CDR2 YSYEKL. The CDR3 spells CASSQGADQPQHF. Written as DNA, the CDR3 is TGCGCCAGCAGCCAGGGGGCGGATCAGCCCCAGCATTTT.

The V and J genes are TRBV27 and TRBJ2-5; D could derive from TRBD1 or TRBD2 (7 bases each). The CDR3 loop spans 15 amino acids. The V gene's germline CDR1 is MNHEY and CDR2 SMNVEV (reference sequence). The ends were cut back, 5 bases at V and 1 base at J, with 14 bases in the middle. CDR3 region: CASSQLRGGQETQYF. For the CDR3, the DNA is TGTGCCAGCAGTCAGCTCAGGGGGGGCCAAGAGACCCAGTACTTC.

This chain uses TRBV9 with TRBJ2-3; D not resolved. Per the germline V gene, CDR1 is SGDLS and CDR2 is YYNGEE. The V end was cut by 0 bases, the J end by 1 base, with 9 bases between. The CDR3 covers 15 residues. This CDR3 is CASSVGARGTDTQYF. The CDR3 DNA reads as TGTGCCAGCAGCGTAGGAGCCCGGGGCACAGATACGCAGTATTTT.

The CDR3 here is CASSSLYEQYF. The CDR3 nucleotides read TGTGCCAGCAGCTCACTCTACGAGCAGTACTTC. The chain uses TRBV11-1 and TRBJ2-7; D remains unclear. CDR1 and CDR2 from the germline V gene are SGHAT and FQDESV (reference sequence). CDR3 length equals 11 residues. The V gene lost 4 bases and the J gene lost 3 bases, with 4 bases spanning the gap.

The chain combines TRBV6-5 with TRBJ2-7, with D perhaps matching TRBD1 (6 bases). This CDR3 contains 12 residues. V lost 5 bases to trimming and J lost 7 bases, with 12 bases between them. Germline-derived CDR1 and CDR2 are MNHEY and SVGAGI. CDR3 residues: CASSNQQGEQYF. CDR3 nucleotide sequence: TGTGCCAGCAGTAATCAACAGGGTGAGCAGTACTTC.

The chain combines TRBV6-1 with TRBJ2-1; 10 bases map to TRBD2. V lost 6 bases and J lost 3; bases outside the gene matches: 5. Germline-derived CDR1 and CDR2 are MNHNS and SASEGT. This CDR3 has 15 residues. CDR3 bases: TGTGCCAGCAGCCGCGGACTAGCGGACTACAATGAGCAGTTCTTC. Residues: CASSRGLADYNEQFF.

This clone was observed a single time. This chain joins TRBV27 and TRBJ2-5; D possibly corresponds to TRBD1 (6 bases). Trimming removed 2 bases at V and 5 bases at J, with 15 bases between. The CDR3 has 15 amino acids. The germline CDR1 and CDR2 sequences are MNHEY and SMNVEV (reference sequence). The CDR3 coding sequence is TGTGCCAGCAGTTTAAATCCGCAGGGGACGGAGACCCAGTACTTC. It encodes CASSLNPQGTETQYF.

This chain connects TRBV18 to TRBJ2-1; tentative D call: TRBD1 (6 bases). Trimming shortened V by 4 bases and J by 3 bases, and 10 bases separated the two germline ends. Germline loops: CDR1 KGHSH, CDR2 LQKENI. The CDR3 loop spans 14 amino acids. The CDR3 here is CASSHPGVYNEQFF. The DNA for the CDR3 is TGTGCCAGCTCACACCCAGGGGTCTACAATGAGCAGTTCTTC.

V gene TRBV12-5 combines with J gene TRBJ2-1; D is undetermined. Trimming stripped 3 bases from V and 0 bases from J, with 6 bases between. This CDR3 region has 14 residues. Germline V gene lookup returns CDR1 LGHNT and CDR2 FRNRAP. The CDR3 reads CASGLVASYNEQFF. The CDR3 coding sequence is TGTGCTAGTGGTTTAGTGGCCTCCTACAATGAGCAGTTCTTC.

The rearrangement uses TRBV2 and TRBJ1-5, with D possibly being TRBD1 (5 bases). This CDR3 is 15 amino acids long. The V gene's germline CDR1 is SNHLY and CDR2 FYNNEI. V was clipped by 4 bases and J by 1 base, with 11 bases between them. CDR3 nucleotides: TGTGCCAGCAGTGTTAGGGGCAAAAGCAATCAGCCCCAGCATTTT. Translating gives CASSVRGKSNQPQHF. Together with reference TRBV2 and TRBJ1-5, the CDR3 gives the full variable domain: EPEVTQTPSHQVTQMGQEVILRCVPISNHLYFYWYRQILGQKVEFLVSFYNNEISEKSEIFDDQFSVERPDGSNFTLKIRSTKLEDSAMYFCASSVRGKSNQPQHFGDGTRLSIL.